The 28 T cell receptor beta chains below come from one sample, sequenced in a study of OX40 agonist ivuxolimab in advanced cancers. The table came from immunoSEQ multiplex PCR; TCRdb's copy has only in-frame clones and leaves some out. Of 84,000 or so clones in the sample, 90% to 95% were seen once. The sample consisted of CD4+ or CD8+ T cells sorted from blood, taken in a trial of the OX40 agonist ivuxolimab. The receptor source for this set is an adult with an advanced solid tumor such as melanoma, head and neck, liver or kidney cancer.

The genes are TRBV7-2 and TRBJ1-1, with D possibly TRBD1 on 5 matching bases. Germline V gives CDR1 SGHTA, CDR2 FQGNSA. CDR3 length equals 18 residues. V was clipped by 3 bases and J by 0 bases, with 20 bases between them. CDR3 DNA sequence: TGTGCCAGCAGCTTGGTTGGGGGTCGCTCCGATATGAACACTGAAGCTTTCTTT. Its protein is CASSLVGGRSDMNTEAFF.

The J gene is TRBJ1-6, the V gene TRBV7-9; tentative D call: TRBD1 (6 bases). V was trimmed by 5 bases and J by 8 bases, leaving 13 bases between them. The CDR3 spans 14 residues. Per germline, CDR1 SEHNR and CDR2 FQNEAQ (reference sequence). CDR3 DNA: TGTGCCAGCAGCCCGACTGGACAGTATTCACCCCTCCACTTT. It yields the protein CASSPTGQYSPLHF.

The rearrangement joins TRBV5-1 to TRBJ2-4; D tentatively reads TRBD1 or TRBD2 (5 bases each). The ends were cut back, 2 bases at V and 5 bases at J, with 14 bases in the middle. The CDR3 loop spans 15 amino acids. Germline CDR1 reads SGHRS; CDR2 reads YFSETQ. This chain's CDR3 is CASSFGLRGENIQYF. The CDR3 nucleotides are TGCGCCAGCAGCTTCGGACTCAGAGGGGAAAACATTCAGTACTTC. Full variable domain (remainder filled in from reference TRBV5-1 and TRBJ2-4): KAGVTQTPRYLIKTRGQQVTLSCSPISGHRSVSWYQQTPGQGLQFLFEYFSETQRNKGNFPGRFSGRQFSNSRSEMNVSTLELGDSALYLCASSFGLRGENIQYFGAGTRLSVL.

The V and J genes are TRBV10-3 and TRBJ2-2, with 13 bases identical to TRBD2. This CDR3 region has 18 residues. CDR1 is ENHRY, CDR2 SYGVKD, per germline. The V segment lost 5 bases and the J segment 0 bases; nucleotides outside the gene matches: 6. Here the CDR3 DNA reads TGTGCCATCAGTACGACTAGCGGGAGGCCGGCGAACACCGGGGAGCTGTTTTTT. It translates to CAISTTSGRPANTGELFF.

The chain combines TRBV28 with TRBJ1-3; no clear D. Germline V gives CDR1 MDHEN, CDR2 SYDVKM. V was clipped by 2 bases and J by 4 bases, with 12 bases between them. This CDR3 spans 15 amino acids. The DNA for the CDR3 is TGTGCCAGCAGTTTACTGGCCGAAACGGGAAACACCATATATTTT. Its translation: CASSLLAETGNTIYF. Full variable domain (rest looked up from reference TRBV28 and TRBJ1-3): DVKVTQSSRYLVKRTGEKVFLECVQDMDHENMFWYRQDPGLGLRLIYFSYDVKMKEKGDIPEGYSVSREKKERFSLILESASTNQTSMYLCASSLLAETGNTIYFGEGSWLTVV.

CDR3 residues: CASSGRGRGGTDTEAFF. The CDR3 coding sequence is TGTGCCAGCAGTGGAAGGGGCAGGGGCGGAACCGACACTGAAGCTTTCTTT. The rearrangement joins TRBV2 to TRBJ1-1, with a tentative D call TRBD1 (6 bases). In germline, CDR1 is SNHLY, CDR2 FYNNEI. Trimming cost V 4 bases and J 3 bases, with 21 bases left between them. The CDR3 has 17 amino acids. The variable domain in full, with the rest retrieved from reference TRBV2 and TRBJ1-1, is EPEVTQTPSHQVTQMGQEVILRCVPISNHLYFYWYRQILGQKVEFLVSFYNNEISEKSEIFDDQFSVERPDGSNFTLKIRSTKLEDSAMYFCASSGRGRGGTDTEAFFGQGTRLTVV.

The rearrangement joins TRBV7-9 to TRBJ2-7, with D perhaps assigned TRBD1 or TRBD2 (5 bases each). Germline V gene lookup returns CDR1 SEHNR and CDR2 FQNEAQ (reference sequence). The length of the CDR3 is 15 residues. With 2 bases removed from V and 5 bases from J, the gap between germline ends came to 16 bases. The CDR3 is CASSLTRGPPHEQYF. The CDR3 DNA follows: TGTGCCAGCAGCTTAACCCGGGGCCCCCCGCACGAGCAGTACTTC.

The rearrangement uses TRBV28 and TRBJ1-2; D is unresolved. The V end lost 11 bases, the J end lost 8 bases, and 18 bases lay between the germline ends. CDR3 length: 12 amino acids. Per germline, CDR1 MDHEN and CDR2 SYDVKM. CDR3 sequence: CAWWTWGNGYTF. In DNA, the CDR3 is TGTGCCTGGTGGACGTGGGGTAACGGCTACACCTTC.

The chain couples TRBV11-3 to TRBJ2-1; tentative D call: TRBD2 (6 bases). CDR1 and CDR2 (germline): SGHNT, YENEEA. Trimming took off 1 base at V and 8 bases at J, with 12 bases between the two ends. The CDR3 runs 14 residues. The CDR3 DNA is TGTGCCAGCAGCTTAGTTGCGGGAAGCCATGAGCAGTTCTTC. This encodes CASSLVAGSHEQFF. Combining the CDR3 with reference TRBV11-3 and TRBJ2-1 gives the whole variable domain EAGVVQSPRYKIIEKKQPVAFWCNPISGHNTLYWYLQNLGQGPELLIRYENEEAVDDSQLPKDRFSAERLKGVDSTLKIQPAELGDSAVYLCASSLVAGSHEQFFGPGTRLTVL.

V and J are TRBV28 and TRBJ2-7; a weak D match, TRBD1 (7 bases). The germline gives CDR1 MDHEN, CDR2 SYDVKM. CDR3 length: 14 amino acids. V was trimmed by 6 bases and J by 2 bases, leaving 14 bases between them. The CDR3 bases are TGTGCCAGCAGAGGCAGGGGGGAAACCTACGAGCAGTACTTC. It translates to CASRGRGETYEQYF.

The CDR3 region has the DNA TGTGCCAGCAGCTTTTTCCGGGCCAACGTCCTGACTTTC. This sequence encodes CASSFFRANVLTF. The genes are TRBV11-1 and TRBJ2-6; D not resolved. Germline V gene data show CDR1 as SGHAT and CDR2 as FQDESV (reference sequence). The V and J ends lost 3 bases and 5 bases respectively, with 5 bases between them. This CDR3 contains 13 residues.

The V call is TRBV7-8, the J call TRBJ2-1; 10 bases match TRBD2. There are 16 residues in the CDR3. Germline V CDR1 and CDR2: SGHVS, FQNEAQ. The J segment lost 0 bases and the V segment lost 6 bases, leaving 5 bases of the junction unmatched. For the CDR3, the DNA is TGTGCCAGCAGGCCATCTAGCGGGAGCTCCTACAATGAGCAGTTCTTC. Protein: CASRPSSGSSYNEQFF.

The CDR3 region has the DNA TGTGCCAGCAGCTTAACAGCGGGAGGGCGAGGTGAGCAGTTCTTC. It translates to CASSLTAGGRGEQFF. The V and J genes are TRBV7-8 and TRBJ2-1; TRBD2 aligns across 10 bases. Germline trimming cut 2 bases from V and 9 bases from J; bases unmatched to any gene: 7. This CDR3 is built from 15 residues. CDR1 is SGHVS, CDR2 FQNEAQ, per germline.

CDR3 loop: CASSIRGAWEQFF. Here the CDR3 DNA reads TGTGCCAGCAGCATTAGGGGGGCATGGGAGCAGTTCTTC. This chain joins TRBV11-2 and TRBJ2-1, with D perhaps matching TRBD1 or TRBD2 (6 bases each). V dropped 5 bases and J dropped 10 bases, with 15 bases sitting between them. The CDR3 spans 13 residues. Germline loops: CDR1 SGHAT, CDR2 FQNNGV.

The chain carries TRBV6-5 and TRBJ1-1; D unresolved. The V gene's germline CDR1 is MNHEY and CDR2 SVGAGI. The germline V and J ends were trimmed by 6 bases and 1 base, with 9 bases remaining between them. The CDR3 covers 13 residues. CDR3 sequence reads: CASRRVGNTEAFF. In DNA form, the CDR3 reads TGTGCCAGCAGAAGGGTGGGGAACACTGAAGCTTTCTTT.

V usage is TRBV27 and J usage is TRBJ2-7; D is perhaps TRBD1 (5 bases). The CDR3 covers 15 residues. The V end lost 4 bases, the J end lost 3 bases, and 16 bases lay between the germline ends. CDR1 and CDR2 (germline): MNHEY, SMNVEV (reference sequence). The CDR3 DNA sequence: TGTGCCAGCAGTTCTCGGACAAGGGAAGACTACGAGCAGTACTTC. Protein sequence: CASSSRTREDYEQYF.

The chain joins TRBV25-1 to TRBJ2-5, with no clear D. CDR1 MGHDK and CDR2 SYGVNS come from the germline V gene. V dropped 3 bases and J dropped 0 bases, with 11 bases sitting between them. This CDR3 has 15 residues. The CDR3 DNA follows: TGTGCCAGCAGTGATCATACAGCTCACCAAGAGACCCAGTACTTC. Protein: CASSDHTAHQETQYF.

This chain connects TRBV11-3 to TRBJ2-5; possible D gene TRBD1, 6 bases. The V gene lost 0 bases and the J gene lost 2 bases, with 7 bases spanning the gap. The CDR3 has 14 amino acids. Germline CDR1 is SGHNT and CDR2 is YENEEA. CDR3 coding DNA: TGTGCCAGCAGCTTAGACGGACAGCAAGAGACCCAGTACTTC. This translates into CASSLDGQQETQYF. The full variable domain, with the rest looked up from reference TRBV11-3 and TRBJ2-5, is EAGVVQSPRYKIIEKKQPVAFWCNPISGHNTLYWYLQNLGQGPELLIRYENEEAVDDSQLPKDRFSAERLKGVDSTLKIQPAELGDSAVYLCASSLDGQQETQYFGPGTRLLVL.

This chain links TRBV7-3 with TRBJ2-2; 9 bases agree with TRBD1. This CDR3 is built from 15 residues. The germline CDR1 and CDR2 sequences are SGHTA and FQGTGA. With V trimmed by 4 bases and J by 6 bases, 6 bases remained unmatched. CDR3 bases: TGTGCCAGCAGCTCAACAACAGGGGGCTCCGGGGAGCTGTTTTTT. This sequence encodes CASSSTTGGSGELFF.

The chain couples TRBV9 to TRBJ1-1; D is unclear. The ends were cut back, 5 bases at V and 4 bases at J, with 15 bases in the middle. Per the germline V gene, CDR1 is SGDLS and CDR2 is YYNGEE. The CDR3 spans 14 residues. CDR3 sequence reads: CASSPARRSTEAFF. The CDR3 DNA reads TGTGCCAGCAGTCCCGCCCGGAGGAGCACTGAAGCTTTCTTT.

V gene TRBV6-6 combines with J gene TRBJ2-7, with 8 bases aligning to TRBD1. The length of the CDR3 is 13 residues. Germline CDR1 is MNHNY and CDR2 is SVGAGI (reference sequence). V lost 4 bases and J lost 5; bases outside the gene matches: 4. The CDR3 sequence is CASSWGQVNEQYF. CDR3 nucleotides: TGTGCCAGCAGTTGGGGACAGGTGAACGAGCAGTACTTC.

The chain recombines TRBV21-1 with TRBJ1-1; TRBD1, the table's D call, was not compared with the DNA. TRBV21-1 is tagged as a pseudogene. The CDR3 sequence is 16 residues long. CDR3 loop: CASSKDLRQGYTEAFF. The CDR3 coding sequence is TGTGCCAGCAGCAAAGACTTGCGACAGGGCTACACTGAAGCTTTCTTT.

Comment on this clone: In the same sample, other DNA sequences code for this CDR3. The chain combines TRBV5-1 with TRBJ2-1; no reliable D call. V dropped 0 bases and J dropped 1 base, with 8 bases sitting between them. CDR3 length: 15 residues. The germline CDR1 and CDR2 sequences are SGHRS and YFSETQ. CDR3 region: CASSLAPGSYNEQFF. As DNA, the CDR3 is TGCGCCAGCAGCTTGGCCCCAGGTTCCTACAATGAGCAGTTCTTC.

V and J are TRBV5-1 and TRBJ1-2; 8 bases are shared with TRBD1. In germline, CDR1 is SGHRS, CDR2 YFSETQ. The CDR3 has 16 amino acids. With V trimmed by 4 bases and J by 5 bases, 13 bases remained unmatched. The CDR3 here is CASSHQGQGRWYGYTF. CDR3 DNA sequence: TGCGCCAGCAGCCATCAAGGACAGGGAAGATGGTATGGCTACACCTTC.

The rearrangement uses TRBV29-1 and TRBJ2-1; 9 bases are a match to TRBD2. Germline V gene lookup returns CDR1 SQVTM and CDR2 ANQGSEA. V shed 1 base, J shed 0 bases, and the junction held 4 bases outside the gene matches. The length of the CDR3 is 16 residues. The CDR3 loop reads CSVEGDSGGSYNEQFF. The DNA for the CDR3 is TGCAGCGTTGAAGGCGATAGCGGGGGCTCCTACAATGAGCAGTTCTTC.

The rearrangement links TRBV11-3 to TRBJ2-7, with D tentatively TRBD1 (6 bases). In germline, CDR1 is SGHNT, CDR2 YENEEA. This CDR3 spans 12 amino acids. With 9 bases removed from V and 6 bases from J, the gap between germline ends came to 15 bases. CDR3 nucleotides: TGTGCCAGGGGACCAGGGGTTTGCGAGCAGTACTTC. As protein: CARGPGVCEQYF.

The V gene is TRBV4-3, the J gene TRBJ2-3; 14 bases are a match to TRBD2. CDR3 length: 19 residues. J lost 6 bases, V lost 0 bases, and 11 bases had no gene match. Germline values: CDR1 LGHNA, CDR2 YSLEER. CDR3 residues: CASSQDLPGLAGVKDTQYF. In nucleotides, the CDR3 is TGCGCCAGCAGCCAAGACCTTCCGGGACTAGCGGGGGTCAAGGATACGCAGTATTTT.

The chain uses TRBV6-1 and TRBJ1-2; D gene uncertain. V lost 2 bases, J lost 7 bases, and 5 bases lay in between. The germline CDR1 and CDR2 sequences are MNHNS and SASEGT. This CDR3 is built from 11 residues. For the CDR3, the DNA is TGTGCCAGCAGTGAAACAGCTGGCTACACCTTC. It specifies CASSETAGYTF.